The next 30 T cell receptor beta chains were all read from a single sample in a study of metastatic and nonmetastatic thyroid tumors. TCRdb ran MiXCR on the PCR reads. The table records 25,000 to 35,000 clones, roughly 16% of them present only once. Prior to thyroid surgery, none of the patients had received any treatment. The specimen sequenced was blood. The receptors here all came from a female donor with papillary thyroid cancer or a benign thyroid nodule (not recorded which). Some clones in this sample may be carry-over from other donors' samples.

For this clone: A much larger clone lies one base from this, so it may be a read error. Other DNA variants within this sample encode the same CDR3. This chain uses TRBV12-3 or TRBV12-4 with TRBJ2-2, with TRBD1 matching over 8 bases. CDR3 length equals 18 residues. CDR3: CASSSYTKLRQGTGELFF. CDR3 nucleotide sequence: TGTGCCAGCAGCTCATATACTAAACTCCGACAGGGGACCGGGGAGCTGTTCTTT.

This clone was observed a handful of times. The chain combines TRBV10-3 with TRBJ2-2; TRBD2 matches 12 bases. The CDR3 length is 16 residues. J lost 3 bases, V lost 2 bases, and 1 base had no gene match. CDR1 and CDR2 from the germline V gene are ENHRY and SYGVKD. This chain's CDR3 is CAISELAGGDTGELFF. The CDR3 DNA reads as TGTGCCATCAGTGAGCTAGCGGGGGGGGACACCGGGGAGCTGTTTTTT.

This clone occurred many times. The CDR3 nucleotides read TGCAGTGCTAGAGAGGTTCCGTATGGCTACACCTTC. Its translation: CSAREVPYGYTF. The chain links TRBV20-1 to TRBJ1-2; D unresolved. V was pared by 0 bases and J by 5 bases, with 7 bases between. Germline V lookup: CDR1 DFQATT, CDR2 SNEGSKA (reference sequence). The length of the CDR3 is 12 residues.

This clone was counted many times. The chain links TRBV28 to TRBJ1-1; D gene uncertain. Trimming took off 7 bases at V and 2 bases at J, with 5 bases between the two ends. CDR3 size: 11 residues. Germline V gene lookup returns CDR1 MDHEN and CDR2 SYDVKM. CDR3 in DNA: TGTGCCAGCACAGCAAACACTGAAGCTTTCTTT. Translation: CASTANTEAFF. The entire variable domain, with the rest obtained from reference TRBV28 and TRBJ1-1, is as follows: DVKVTQSSRYLVKRTGEKVFLECVQDMDHENMFWYRQDPGLGLRLIYFSYDVKMKEKGDIPEGYSVSREKKERFSLILESASTNQTSMYLCASTANTEAFFGQGTRLTVV.

The rearrangement uses TRBV19 and TRBJ2-1, with D hard to call. Trimming cost V 3 bases and J 7 bases, with 13 bases left between them. Per germline, CDR1 LNHDA and CDR2 SQIVND (reference sequence). CDR3 size: 14 residues. The CDR3 spells CASSIGQTWNEQFF. CDR3 sequence (DNA): TGTGCCAGTAGTATTGGTCAAACCTGGAATGAGCAGTTCTTC.

On this clone: A read error may produce the germline difference seen at one junction end. The V gene is TRBV29-1, the J gene TRBJ2-2, with D unclear. The CDR3 extends over 15 amino acids. From germline, CDR1 is SQVTM and CDR2 ANQGSEA. Here the CDR3 DNA reads TGCAGCGTTGAATTACCGCCCGCGAACACCGTGGAGCTGTTTTTT. This translates into CSVELPPANTVELFF.

This clone was recorded many times. Other DNA sequences in this sample translate to the same CDR3. The chain combines TRBV9 with TRBJ2-5, with 12 bases identical to TRBD2. CDR3 length: 18 residues. Per germline, CDR1 SGDLS and CDR2 YYNGEE. The ends lost 0 bases at V and 0 bases at J; junction bases unmatched: 6. The chain's CDR3 is CASSVGLAGGPYQETQYF. For the CDR3, the DNA is TGTGCCAGCAGCGTAGGTCTAGCGGGAGGGCCGTACCAAGAGACCCAGTACTTC.

Only a few counts were recorded for this clone. V gene TRBV2 combines with J gene TRBJ1-1; D gene unclear. The germline CDR1 and CDR2 sequences are SNHLY and FYNNEI. The CDR3 is 13 amino acids. V was cut by 4 bases and J by 11 bases, with 17 bases left in between. The CDR3 bases are TGTGCCAGCAGTGCTTGGGCAGGAGGCCGGGCTTTCTTT. It encodes CASSAWAGGRAFF.

At least ten counts were recorded for this clone. This chain connects TRBV20-1 to TRBJ2-7; TRBD2 might be the D (6 bases). V was clipped by 1 base and J by 4 bases, with 8 bases between them. The CDR3 sequence is 12 residues long. The germline V gene encodes CDR1 DFQATT and CDR2 SNEGSKA (reference sequence). CDR3 residues: CSARARGYEQYF. DNA of the CDR3: TGCAGTGCTAGAGCCCGGGGGTACGAGCAGTACTTC.

At least ten counts were recorded for this clone. This chain links TRBV7-9 with TRBJ1-2; possible D gene TRBD1, 6 bases. Germline lookup yields CDR1 SEHNR and CDR2 FQNEAQ (reference sequence). The ends were cut back, 3 bases at V and 3 bases at J, with 8 bases in the middle. The CDR3 totals 13 residues. The CDR3 sequence: CASSFSGDYGYTF. DNA for the CDR3: TGTGCCAGCAGCTTTTCAGGGGACTATGGCTACACCTTC.

This rearrangement joins TRBV4-1 to TRBJ1-5; 7 positions match TRBD1. The CDR3 has 15 amino acids. From germline, CDR1 is MGHRA and CDR2 YSYEKL. The junction had 6 bases not matched to a gene; V was cut back by 3 bases and J by 4 bases. DNA for the CDR3: TGCGCCAGCAGCCAGGTGACAGGGTCGAATCAGCCCCAGCATTTT. Translation gives CASSQVTGSNQPQHF.

This clone was found once. The V gene is TRBV7-9, the J gene TRBJ2-7, with 7 bases matching TRBD1. CDR3 length equals 14 residues. Germline V lookup: CDR1 SEHNR, CDR2 FQNEAQ (reference sequence). The CDR3, as DNA: TGTGGGAGCAGCTTAACAGGGGCTAACCACGAGCAGTACTTC. This sequence encodes CGSSLTGANHEQYF.

Ten or more counts support this clone. CDR3 coding DNA: TGTGGAAACAGGGTTCCTAGCTCTGGGGCCAACGTCCTGACTTTC. Translation gives CGNRVPSSGANVLTF. The chain is built from TRBV2 and TRBJ2-6; D is perhaps TRBD1 (6 bases). Per germline, CDR1 SNHLY and CDR2 FYNNEI. The CDR3 length is 15 residues.

V usage is TRBV27 and J usage is TRBJ2-7; D is undetermined. The CDR3 sequence is 14 residues long. Per the germline V gene, CDR1 is MNHEY and CDR2 is SMNVEV (reference sequence). V was shortened by 1 base and J by 6 bases, with 13 bases between the two germline ends. The CDR3 here is CASSLLDRLGEQYF. CDR3 nucleotide sequence: TGTGCCAGCAGTTTATTGGATCGGTTGGGCGAGCAGTACTTC.

This clone was counted at least ten times. The chain couples TRBV20-1 to TRBJ1-4; D remains ambiguous. Looked up from germline, CDR1 is DFQATT and CDR2 is SNEGSKA (reference sequence). The length of the CDR3 is 14 residues. V lost 1 base, J lost 5 bases, and 11 bases lay in between. The CDR3 DNA sequence: TGCAGTGCTAGAGGGGCCGGAGGAAATGAAAAACTGTTTTTT. Its protein is CSARGAGGNEKLFF.

The chain combines TRBV19 with TRBJ2-2; 7 bases map to TRBD1. CDR3 length equals 15 residues. V lost 5 bases, J lost 5 bases, and 8 bases stayed unmatched. The germline V gene encodes CDR1 LNHDA and CDR2 SQIVND (reference sequence). The DNA for the CDR3 is TGTGCCAGTAGTTCGGGACAGACAGTTACCGGGGAGCTGTTTTTT. It yields the protein CASSSGQTVTGELFF.

This clone was recorded at least ten times. The rearrangement uses TRBV20-1 and TRBJ2-1; 16 nucleotides align to TRBD2. Per the germline V gene, CDR1 is DFQATT and CDR2 is SNEGSKA (reference sequence). J gave up 8 bases and V 5 bases, and 12 bases lay outside the gene matches. The CDR3 totals 17 residues. This CDR3 reads CSARSPGLAGGPHEQFF. CDR3 bases: TGCAGTGCTCGCTCGCCGGGACTAGCGGGGGGGCCGCATGAGCAGTTCTTC.

Turning to this clone: This may arise from a read error, as a much more abundant clone is one base away. The rearrangement uses TRBV30 and TRBJ2-3; D assignment may be TRBD1 or TRBD2 (5 bases each). Looked up from germline, CDR1 is GTSNPN and CDR2 is SVGIG (reference sequence). V lost 4 bases and J lost 0, with 20 bases in between. The CDR3 contains 17 residues. In DNA, the CDR3 is TGTGCCTGGATTGGGGGTACGGGCAGGCCCAGCACAGATACGCAGTATTTT. Its translation: CAWIGGTGRPSTDTQYF.

This clone was counted many times. The rearrangement links TRBV27 to TRBJ1-5; D unclear. The CDR3 covers 15 residues. The V gene's germline CDR1 is MNHEY and CDR2 SMNVEV (reference sequence). Trimming removed 2 bases at V and 2 bases at J, with 10 bases between. CDR3: CASSLRMNGNQPQHF. CDR3 sequence (DNA): TGTGCCAGCAGTTTACGGATGAACGGCAATCAGCCCCAGCATTTT.

Within the sample, this clone is medium-sized. The chain has TRBV6-1 and TRBJ2-1, with 10 bases that match TRBD1. Germline V lookup: CDR1 MNHNS, CDR2 SASEGT. The CDR3 covers 18 residues. The V gene end was trimmed by 0 bases and the J gene end by 0 bases; junction bases not matched to a gene: 5. Here the CDR3 reads CASSEARWTGGSYNEQFF. CDR3 DNA sequence: TGTGCCAGCAGTGAAGCCCGTTGGACAGGGGGCTCCTACAATGAGCAGTTCTTC.

This clone was picked up a small number of times. This rearrangement joins TRBV6-1 to TRBJ1-2, with D hard to call. CDR1 and CDR2 (germline): MNHNS, SASEGT. The V end was cut by 0 bases, the J end by 5 bases, with 10 bases between. The CDR3 extends over 14 amino acids. This chain's CDR3 is CASSEAGGPYGYTF. CDR3 DNA sequence: TGTGCCAGCAGTGAAGCAGGCGGCCCATATGGCTACACCTTC.

The J gene is TRBJ2-5, the V gene TRBV20-1; 9 nucleotides agree with TRBD1. The junction had 12 bases not matched to a gene; V was cut back by 3 bases and J by 4 bases. In germline, CDR1 is DFQATT, CDR2 SNEGSKA (reference sequence). The CDR3 loop spans 16 amino acids. For the CDR3, the DNA is TGCAGTGCTAGTCCCTTAGGGGGACAGGGCCGAGAGACCCAGTACTTC. As protein: CSASPLGGQGRETQYF.

There are a few counts of this clone. The CDR3 spells CASSEAPGYYNEQFF. For the CDR3, the DNA is TGTGCCAGCAGTGAAGCGCCTGGCTACTACAATGAGCAGTTCTTC. The chain recombines TRBV6-1 with TRBJ2-1; D not certain. Germline loops: CDR1 MNHNS, CDR2 SASEGT. The CDR3 loop spans 15 amino acids. Trimming took 0 bases from V and 3 from J, leaving 9 bases between them.

At least ten counts were recorded for this clone. V gene TRBV2 combines with J gene TRBJ1-2; possibly TRBD1 for D (5 bases). Germline loops: CDR1 SNHLY, CDR2 FYNNEI. V was clipped by 6 bases and J by 0 bases, with 23 bases between them. This CDR3 region has 18 residues. The CDR3 DNA is TGTGCCAGCAGCTATACGACAGCCAGGACTAATTCTAACTATGGCTACACCTTC. This codes for CASSYTTARTNSNYGYTF.

In this sample, this clone turned up a few times. V gene TRBV18 combines with J gene TRBJ1-1; perhaps TRBD1 as D (5 bases). Trimming stripped 5 bases from V and 1 base from J, with 8 bases between. Germline loops: CDR1 KGHSH, CDR2 LQKENI. The length of the CDR3 is 13 residues. Written as DNA, the CDR3 is TGTGCCAGCTCAAATGACAGGAACACTGAAGCTTTCTTT. Its translation: CASSNDRNTEAFF.

There are many counts of this clone. The chain has TRBV11-2 and TRBJ1-6; D unclear. The V and J ends lost 0 bases and 12 bases respectively, with 12 bases between them. The CDR3 runs 14 residues. In germline, CDR1 is SGHAT, CDR2 FQNNGV. This CDR3 reads CASSLDAGLGPLHF. CDR3 DNA: TGTGCCAGCAGCTTAGATGCGGGTTTGGGACCCCTCCACTTT.

Ten or more counts support this clone. This rearrangement joins TRBV6-1 to TRBJ2-5; a possible D gene is TRBD1 (8 bases). The CDR3 is made up of 16 amino acids. Per germline, CDR1 MNHNS and CDR2 SASEGT. Trimming took 2 bases from V and 4 from J, leaving 17 bases between them. CDR3 sequence: CASSESYRGGGETQYF. DNA for the CDR3: TGTGCCAGCAGTGAAAGTTACAGGGGGGGAGGAGAGACCCAGTACTTC.

This clone was picked up many times. The chain couples TRBV7-2 to TRBJ2-7; 9 bases are shared with TRBD1. This CDR3 contains 15 residues. With 0 bases clipped from V and 5 bases from J, the junction kept 5 bases outside the gene matches. Germline V CDR1 and CDR2: SGHTA, FQGNSA. In nucleotides, the CDR3 is TGTGCCAGCAGCTTAGCCGGGACAGGGAAAGACGAGCAGTACTTC. This sequence encodes CASSLAGTGKDEQYF.

On this clone itself: Just one base apart from a much larger clone, this may be a read error. The chain uses TRBV11-3 and TRBJ2-3, with TRBD2 identical over 8 bases. Germline V CDR1 and CDR2: SGHNT, YENEEA. The CDR3 has 15 residues. The CDR3 nucleotides are TGTGCCGGCAGCCCAAGGACTAGCTTCACAGATACGCAGTATTTT. Translation gives CAGSPRTSFTDTQYF. Full variable domain (rest looked up from reference TRBV11-3 and TRBJ2-3): EAGVVQSPRYKIIEKKQPVAFWCNPISGHNTLYWYLQNLGQGPELLIRYENEEAVDDSQLPKDRFSAERLKGVDSTLKIQPAELGDSAVYLCAGSPRTSFTDTQYFGPGTRLTVL.

The sample holds many counts of this clone. Other DNA sequences in the same sample also yield this CDR3. This chain uses TRBV20-1 with TRBJ1-1, with D unresolved. CDR1 is DFQATT and CDR2 is SNEGSKA in the germline V gene (reference sequence). Trimming took 5 bases from V and 9 from J, leaving 19 bases between them. The CDR3 has 13 residues. CDR3 DNA sequence: TGCAGTGCTCCCCCCGGCGAGGGCCGAAAAGCTTTCTTT. This translates into CSAPPGEGRKAFF.